A selection of T cell receptor beta chains follows, all from one sample in a study of T cell changes during pregnancy in multiple sclerosis. Clones were read by immunoSEQ multiplex PCR, and TCRdb kept only the in-frame ones, dropping some. This table has around 60,000 clones, 91% appearing once. The sample consisted of CD4+ T cells from peripheral blood mononuclear cells, taken after pregnancy. These receptors originate from a female donor in good health, enrolled as a control in a pregnancy study. Each CDR3 is given with its conserved first and last residue. The D gene is left open where the match is weak. Size is stated for part of the rows, as once, few or many counts, or as a class when the clone is expanded.

v_call,clone_size,j_call,d_call,cdr3_aa,cdr3_nt
TRBV2,.,TRBJ2-5,.,CASSFGLGGGKETQYF,TGTGCCAGCAGTTTTGGACTAGGGGGAGGTAAAGAGACCCAGTACTTC
TRBV7-2,.,TRBJ2-3,.,CASSFAAETQYF,TGTGCCAGCAGCTTTGCGGCAGAGACGCAGTATTTT
TRBV7-2,.,TRBJ1-5,.,CASSYRAGNQPQHF,TGTGCCAGCAGCTACAGGGCCGGGAATCAGCCCCAGCATTTT
TRBV9,.,TRBJ2-2,.,CASSVGGRANTGELFF,TGTGCCAGCAGCGTAGGGGGCAGGGCGAACACCGGGGAGCTGTTTTTT
TRBV29-1,.,TRBJ1-2,.,CSVGDSVGVYGYTF,TGCAGCGTTGGCGATTCGGTCGGGGTCTATGGCTACACCTTC
TRBV7-9,.,TRBJ2-5,.,CASSLQGQETQYF,TGTGCCAGCAGCTTACAGGGGCAAGAGACCCAGTACTTC
TRBV2,.,TRBJ1-2,TRBD1,CASRPGQGFGYTF,TGTGCCAGCAGACCGGGACAGGGGTTTGGCTACACCTTC
TRBV9,once,TRBJ2-1,.,CASSGGQFVAGEQFF,TGTGCCAGCAGCGGGGGACAGTTTGTGGCGGGGGAGCAGTTCTTC
TRBV11-3,.,TRBJ2-4,.,CASSLEQGGVAKNIQYF,TGTGCCAGCAGCTTAGAACAGGGAGGGGTAGCCAAAAACATTCAGTACTTC
TRBV4-3,.,TRBJ1-4,.,CASSTKVGAGDATNEKLFF,TGCGCCAGCAGTACGAAAGTGGGGGCAGGAGACGCAACTAATGAAAAACTGTTTTTT
TRBV4-3,.,TRBJ2-5,.,CASSQGQGGETQYF,TGCGCCAGCAGCCAAGGGCAGGGAGGAGAGACCCAGTACTTC
TRBV9,.,TRBJ1-1,.,CASSYRGGNAEAFF,TGTGCCAGCAGCTACCGCGGGGGGAACGCTGAAGCTTTCTTT
TRBV30,once,TRBJ2-7,TRBD1,CAWSPDRGNYEQYF,TGTGCCTGGAGTCCTGACAGGGGAAACTACGAGCAGTACTTC
TRBV4-2,.,TRBJ1-6,.,CASSQGETGNSPLHF,TGTGCCAGCAGCCAAGGAGAAACAGGGAATTCACCCCTCCACTTT
TRBV7-8,.,TRBJ1-4,.,CASSLDQGRVFF,TGTGCCAGCAGCTTAGATCAGGGTCGGGTGTTTTTT